The sequence of this T cell receptor beta chain was determined in a study of T cells in Graves' hyperthyroidism and ophthalmopathy. RNA transcripts yielded amplified TCR beta CDR3 regions. A first-round RT-PCR of the TCR CDR3 used the HTBI primer set. Each CDR3 protein gets one entry after TCRdb re-called the multiplex PCR reads with MiXCR. Among roughly 110,000 distinct CDR3 sequences listed, roughly 15% were seen once. V dropped 3 bases and J dropped 0 bases, with 16 bases sitting between them. Germline V CDR1 and CDR2: SGHRS, YFSETQ. The CDR3 spans 17 residues. This clonotype was counted many times. As yet, its antigen is unknown. Researchers defined stable Graves' hyperthyroidism as no ophthalmopathy progression within 18 months. Study results and caveats: Stable hyperthyroidism was separated from ophthalmopathy by a model based on 13 V-J features.

The genes are TRBV5-1 and TRBJ2-1, with D possibly matching TRBD2 (6 bases). The sequencing sample was made of blood. This TCR was sampled from a woman aged 45-59 years with Graves' hyperthyroidism. Written as DNA, the CDR3 is TGCGCCAGCAGCTACGAGGTTCGGGGGTCCTCCTACAATGAGCAGTTCTTC. Translating it yields CASSYEVRGSSYNEQFF.